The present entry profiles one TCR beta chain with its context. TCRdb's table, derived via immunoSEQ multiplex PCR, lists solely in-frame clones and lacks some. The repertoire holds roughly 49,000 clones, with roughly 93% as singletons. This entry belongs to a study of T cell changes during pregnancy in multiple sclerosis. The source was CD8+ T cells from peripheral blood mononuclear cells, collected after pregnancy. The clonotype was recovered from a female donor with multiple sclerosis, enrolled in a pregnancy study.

The CDR3 DNA sequence: TGTGCCAGCAGTGTCGGGACAGGGGGCGTCGATTCACCCCTCCACTTT. Encoded protein: CASSVGTGGVDSPLHF. The rearrangement joins TRBV6-1 to TRBJ1-6; 12 nucleotides match TRBD1. The CDR3 is 16 residues long. Germline values: CDR1 MNHNS, CDR2 SASEGT. The V segment lost 4 bases and the J segment 8 bases; nucleotides outside the gene matches: 6.